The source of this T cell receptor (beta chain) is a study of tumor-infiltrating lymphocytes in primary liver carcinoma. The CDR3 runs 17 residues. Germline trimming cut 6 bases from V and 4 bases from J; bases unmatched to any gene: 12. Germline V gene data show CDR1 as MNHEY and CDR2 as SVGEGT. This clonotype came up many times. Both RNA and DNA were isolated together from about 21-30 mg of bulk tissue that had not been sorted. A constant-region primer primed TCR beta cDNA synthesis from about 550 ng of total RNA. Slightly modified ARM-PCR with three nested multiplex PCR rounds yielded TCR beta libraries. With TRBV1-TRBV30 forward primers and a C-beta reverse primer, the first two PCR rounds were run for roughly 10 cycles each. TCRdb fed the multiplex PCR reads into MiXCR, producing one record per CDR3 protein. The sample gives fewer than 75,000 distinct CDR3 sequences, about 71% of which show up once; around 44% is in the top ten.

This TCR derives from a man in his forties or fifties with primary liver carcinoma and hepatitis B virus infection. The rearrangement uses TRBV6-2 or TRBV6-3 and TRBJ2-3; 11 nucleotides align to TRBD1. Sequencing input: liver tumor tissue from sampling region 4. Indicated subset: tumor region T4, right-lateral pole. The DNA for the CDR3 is TGTGCCAGCAGGGGACAGGGGGATGGTTGGGCCCCAGATACGCAGTATTTT. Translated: CASRGQGDGWAPDTQYF.